What follows are 14 T cell receptor beta chains derived from one specimen sequenced in a study of somatic mutations in cytotoxic T cells in rheumatoid arthritis. The method was immunoSEQ multiplex PCR; TCRdb's version includes in-frame clones alone and lacks a portion of them. The data show about 10,000 clones, 70% to 90% seen once. Sample: CD8+ T cells sorted from blood. The receptor set was obtained from an adult with rheumatoid arthritis.

V and J are TRBV4-1 and TRBJ2-2; D call uncertain. The length of the CDR3 is 14 residues. In germline, CDR1 is MGHRA, CDR2 YSYEKL. Deletions cut 0 bases from V and 1 base from J, with 3 bases between. The CDR3: CASSQEENTGELFF. The CDR3 region has the DNA TGCGCCAGCAGCCAAGAAGAGAACACCGGGGAGCTGTTTTTT.

The chain combines TRBV7-8 with TRBJ2-5; D is unclear. V was trimmed by 6 bases and J by 1 base, leaving 9 bases between them. The CDR3 loop spans 13 amino acids. CDR1 is SGHVS, CDR2 FQNEAQ, per germline. In DNA form, the CDR3 reads TGTGCCAGCAGACCCGAGAGCCAAGAGACCCAGTACTTC. It yields the protein CASRPESQETQYF.

The rearrangement joins TRBV14 to TRBJ1-1, with 8 bases identical to TRBD1. The J segment lost 8 bases and the V segment lost 5 bases, leaving 13 bases of the junction unmatched. This CDR3 region has 15 residues. Germline CDR1 reads SGHDN; CDR2 reads FVKESK. CDR3 residues: CASSVRTGRNLEAFF. CDR3 in DNA: TGTGCCAGCAGCGTACGGACAGGGAGGAACTTGGAAGCTTTCTTT.

This chain links TRBV11-1 with TRBJ1-1; 7 bases map to TRBD1. Germline V lookup: CDR1 SGHAT, CDR2 FQDESV (reference sequence). The CDR3 spans 17 residues. The junction had 15 bases not matched to a gene; V was cut back by 7 bases and J by 1 base. The CDR3 nucleotides are TGTGCCAGCACCCTCGGGAGGGGGCTTGGTGGGAACACTGAAGCTTTCTTT. It encodes CASTLGRGLGGNTEAFF.

This clone has more than one count but fewer than ten. This chain joins TRBV15 and TRBJ1-6; D not resolved. The V end was cut by 0 bases, the J end by 7 bases, with 10 bases between. The CDR3 contains 15 residues. Germline V CDR1 and CDR2: LNHNV, YYDKDF (reference sequence). The CDR3 bases are TGTGCCACCAGCAGAGACCGGTTGGGGAATTCACCCCTCCACTTT. Protein sequence: CATSRDRLGNSPLHF. Supplemented by reference TRBV15 and TRBJ1-6, the full variable domain reads DAMVIQNPRYQVTQFGKPVTLSCSQTLNHNVMYWYQQKSSQAPKLLFHYYDKDFNNEADTPDNFQSRRPNTSFCFLDIRSPGLGDTAMYLCATSRDRLGNSPLHFGNGTRLTVT.

The chain is built from TRBV7-9 and TRBJ2-3; 7 bases map to TRBD2. The junction had 7 bases not matched to a gene; V was cut back by 4 bases and J by 0 bases. Germline V gene sequence: CDR1 SEHNR, CDR2 FQNEAQ (reference sequence). This CDR3 comprises 16 residues. CDR3 in amino acids: CASSSPAGSSTDTQYF. In DNA, the CDR3 is TGTGCCAGCAGCTCTCCAGCGGGGTCTAGCACAGATACGCAGTATTTT.

This sequence joins TRBV5-6 and TRBJ2-3; D is perhaps TRBD2 (6 bases). The ends were cut back, 3 bases at V and 6 bases at J, with 17 bases in the middle. CDR1 is SGHDT and CDR2 is YYEEEE in the germline V gene. The CDR3 contains 15 residues. The CDR3, as DNA: TGTGCCAGCAGCTGGGACTCTCGGGGGATGGATACGCAGTATTTT. Translated: CASSWDSRGMDTQYF.

This clone was counted only a few times. The chain links TRBV2 to TRBJ1-2, with a possible D match to TRBD1 (6 bases). The germline V gene has CDR1 SNHLY and CDR2 FYNNEI. CDR3 size: 13 residues. V lost 3 bases, J lost 4 bases, and 9 bases lay in between. CDR3 in amino acids: CASSDGGAYGYTF. CDR3 nucleotide sequence: TGTGCCAGCAGTGATGGGGGCGCCTATGGCTACACCTTC.

V usage is TRBV28 and J usage is TRBJ2-5; D is possibly TRBD1 (6 bases). Trimming left V 3 bases short and J 2 bases short, with 10 bases between. The CDR3 runs 14 residues. The germline V gene has CDR1 MDHEN and CDR2 SYDVKM. The CDR3 coding sequence is TGTGCCAGCAGTTTCTCGGACAGACAAGAGACCCAGTACTTC. This translates into CASSFSDRQETQYF.

The J gene is TRBJ1-2, the V gene TRBV6-5; D perhaps matches TRBD1 (5 bases). Trimming cost V 2 bases and J 4 bases, with 14 bases left between them. CDR1 is MNHEY and CDR2 is SVGAGI in the germline V gene. The CDR3 is made up of 15 amino acids. Here the CDR3 DNA reads TGTGCCAGCAGTTACCTAAGACAGTTGGGCTATGGCTACACCTTC. This encodes CASSYLRQLGYGYTF.

In nucleotides, the CDR3 is TGCAGCGCCAAGGCTCAGAACTCCTACGAGCAGTACTTC. The encoded protein is CSAKAQNSYEQYF. The V and J genes are TRBV29-1 and TRBJ2-7; D unresolved. The V end lost 7 bases, the J end lost 0 bases, and 13 bases lay between the germline ends. Germline V gene sequence: CDR1 SQVTM, CDR2 ANQGSEA. The length of the CDR3 is 13 residues.

This chain connects TRBV9 to TRBJ1-2; a weak D match, TRBD1 (6 bases). V shed 3 bases and J shed 5 bases, with 17 bases lying between them. Per the germline V gene, CDR1 is SGDLS and CDR2 is YYNGEE. This CDR3 comprises 15 residues. The CDR3 reads CASSEVGGGRYGYTF. CDR3 in DNA: TGTGCCAGCAGCGAGGTGGGAGGGGGAAGGTATGGCTACACCTTC. Full variable domain (missing parts from reference TRBV9 and TRBJ1-2): DSGVTQTPKHLITATGQRVTLRCSPRSGDLSVYWYQQSLDQGLQFLIQYYNGEERAKGNILERFSAQQFPDLHSELNLSSLELGDSALYFCASSEVGGGRYGYTFGSGTRLTVV.

This clone was counted a few times. This sequence joins TRBV11-2 and TRBJ1-6, with TRBD1 identical over 7 bases. Unmatched junction bases numbered 9, after V lost 3 bases and J lost 7 bases. CDR1 and CDR2 from the germline V gene are SGHAT and FQNNGV. This CDR3 has 16 residues. The CDR3 loop reads CASSLTYRGSNSPLHF. Written as DNA, the CDR3 is TGTGCCAGCAGCTTGACTTACAGGGGAAGCAATTCACCCCTCCACTTT.

This clone turned up a few times. The genes are TRBV2 and TRBJ2-3; D remains unclear. CDR3 size: 10 residues. CDR1 is SNHLY and CDR2 is FYNNEI in the germline V gene. Trimming pared 4 bases from V and 6 bases from J, leaving 2 bases between. The CDR3 bases are TGTGCCAGCAGTGGGGATACGCAGTATTTT. This encodes CASSGDTQYF.